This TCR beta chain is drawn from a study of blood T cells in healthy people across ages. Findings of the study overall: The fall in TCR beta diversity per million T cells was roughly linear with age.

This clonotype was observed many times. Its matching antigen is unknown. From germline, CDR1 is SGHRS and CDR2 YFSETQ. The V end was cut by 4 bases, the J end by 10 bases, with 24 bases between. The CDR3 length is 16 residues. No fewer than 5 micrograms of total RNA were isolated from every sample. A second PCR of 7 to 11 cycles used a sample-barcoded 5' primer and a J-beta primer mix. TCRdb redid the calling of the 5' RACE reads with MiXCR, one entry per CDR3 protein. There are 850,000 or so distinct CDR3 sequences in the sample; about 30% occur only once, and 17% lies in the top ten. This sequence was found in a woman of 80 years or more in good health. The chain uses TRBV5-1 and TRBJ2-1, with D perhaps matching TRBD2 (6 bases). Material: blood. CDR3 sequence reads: CASSKLLGTVGGEQFF. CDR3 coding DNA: TGCGCCAGCAGCAAACTTCTCGGGACCGTCGGGGGAGAGCAGTTCTTC.